What follows describes a single T cell receptor (beta chain). The target antigen is unknown. This entry is derived from a study of glioma-infiltrating T cells after dendritic cell vaccination. Across the whole study: Autologous tumor lysate was loaded overnight onto monocyte-derived dendritic cells grown about seven days with IL-4 and GM-CSF.

Time point described: after dendritic cell vaccination, including at tumor progression/relapse. None of the glioblastoma patients had an isocitrate dehydrogenase mutation. Findings and caveats of the study: Patients with more pretreatment TILs had longer time to progression and survival. The cohort had few patients with full blood and tumor sets.

Some clones are missing from TCRdb's copy, which holds only in-frame ones; the method was immunoSEQ multiplex PCR. The sample includes tens of thousands of clones, 87% seen only once; the top ten take 2% to 2.5%. The CDR3 runs to 14 residues. In germline, CDR1 is SGDLS, CDR2 YYNGEE. The V and J ends lost 0 bases and 3 bases, in that order; junction bases with no gene match: 2. This sequence was found in a human donor with glioblastoma. V is TRBV9 and J is TRBJ2-5, with TRBD1 identical over 7 bases. The specimen was blood, collected after dendritic cell vaccination. CDR3 in amino acids: CASSVGGGEETQYF. The CDR3 nucleotides are TGTGCCAGCAGCGTAGGAGGGGGCGAAGAGACCCAGTACTTC.